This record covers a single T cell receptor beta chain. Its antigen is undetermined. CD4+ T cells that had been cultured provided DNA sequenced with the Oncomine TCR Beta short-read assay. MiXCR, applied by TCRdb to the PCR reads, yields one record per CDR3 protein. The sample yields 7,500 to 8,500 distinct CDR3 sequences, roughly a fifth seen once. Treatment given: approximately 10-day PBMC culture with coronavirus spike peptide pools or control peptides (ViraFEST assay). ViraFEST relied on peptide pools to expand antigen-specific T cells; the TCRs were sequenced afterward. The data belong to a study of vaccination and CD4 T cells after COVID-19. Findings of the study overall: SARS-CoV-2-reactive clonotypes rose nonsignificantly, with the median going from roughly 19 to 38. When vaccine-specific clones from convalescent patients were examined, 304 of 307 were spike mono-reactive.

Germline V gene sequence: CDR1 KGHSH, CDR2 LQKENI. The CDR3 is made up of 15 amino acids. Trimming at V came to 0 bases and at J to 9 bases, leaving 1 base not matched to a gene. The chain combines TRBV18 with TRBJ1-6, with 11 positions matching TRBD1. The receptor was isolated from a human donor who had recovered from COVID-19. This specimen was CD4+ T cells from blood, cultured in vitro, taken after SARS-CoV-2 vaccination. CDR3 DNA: TGTGCCAGCTCACCACCGGGACAGGGGGTTTCACCCCTCCACTTT. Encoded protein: CASSPPGQGVSPLHF.